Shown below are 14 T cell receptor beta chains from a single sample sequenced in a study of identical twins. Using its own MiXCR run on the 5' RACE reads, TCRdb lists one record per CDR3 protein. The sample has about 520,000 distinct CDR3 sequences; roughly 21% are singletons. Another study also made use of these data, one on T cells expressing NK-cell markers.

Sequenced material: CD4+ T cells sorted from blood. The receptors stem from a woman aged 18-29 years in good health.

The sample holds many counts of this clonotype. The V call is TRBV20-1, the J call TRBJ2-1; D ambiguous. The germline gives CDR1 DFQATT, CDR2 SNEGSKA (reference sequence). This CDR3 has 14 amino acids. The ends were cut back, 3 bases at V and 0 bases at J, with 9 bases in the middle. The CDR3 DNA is TGCAGTGCTAGTCCCCGTTCCTCCTACAATGAGCAGTTCTTC. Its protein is CSASPRSSYNEQFF.

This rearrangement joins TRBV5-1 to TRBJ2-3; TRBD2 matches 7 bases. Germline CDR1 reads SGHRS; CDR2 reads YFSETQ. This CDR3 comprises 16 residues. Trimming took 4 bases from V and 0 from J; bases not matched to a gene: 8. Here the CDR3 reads CASSPTSSGSTDTQYF. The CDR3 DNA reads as TGCGCCAGCAGCCCGACATCTAGCGGAAGCACAGATACGCAGTATTTT.

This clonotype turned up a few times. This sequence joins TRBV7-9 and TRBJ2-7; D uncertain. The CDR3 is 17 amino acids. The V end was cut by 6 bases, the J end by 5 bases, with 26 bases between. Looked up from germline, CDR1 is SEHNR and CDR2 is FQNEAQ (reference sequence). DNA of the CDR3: TGTGCCAGCAGTTATCTTGTCCAGACAAGATCAGGCCACGAGCAGTACTTC. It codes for CASSYLVQTRSGHEQYF. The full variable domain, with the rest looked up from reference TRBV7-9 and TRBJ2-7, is DTGVSQNPRHKITKRGQNVTFRCDPISEHNRLYWYRQTLGQGPEFLTYFQNEAQLEKSRLLSDRFSAERPKGSFSTLEIQRTEQGDSAMYLCASSYLVQTRSGHEQYFGPGTRLTVT.

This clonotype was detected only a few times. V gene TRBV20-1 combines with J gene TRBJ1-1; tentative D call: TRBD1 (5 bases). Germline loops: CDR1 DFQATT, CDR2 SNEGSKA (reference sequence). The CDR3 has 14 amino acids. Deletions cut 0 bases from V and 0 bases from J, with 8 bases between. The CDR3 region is CSARDGGMNTEAFF. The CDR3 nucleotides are TGCAGTGCTAGAGATGGGGGGATGAACACTGAAGCTTTCTTT.

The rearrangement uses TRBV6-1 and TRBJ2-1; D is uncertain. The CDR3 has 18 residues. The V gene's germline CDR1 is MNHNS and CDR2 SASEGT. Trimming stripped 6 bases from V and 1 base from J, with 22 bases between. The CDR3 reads CASSPAGSLVGSYNEQFF. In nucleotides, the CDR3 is TGTGCCAGCAGCCCTGCAGGTAGCTTGGTGGGATCCTACAATGAGCAGTTCTTC.

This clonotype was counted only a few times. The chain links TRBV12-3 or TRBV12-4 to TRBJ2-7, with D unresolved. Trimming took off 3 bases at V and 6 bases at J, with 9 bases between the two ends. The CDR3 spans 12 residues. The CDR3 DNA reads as TGTGCCAGCAGTTTCTCGGGTTCCGAGCAGTACTTC. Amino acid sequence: CASSFSGSEQYF.

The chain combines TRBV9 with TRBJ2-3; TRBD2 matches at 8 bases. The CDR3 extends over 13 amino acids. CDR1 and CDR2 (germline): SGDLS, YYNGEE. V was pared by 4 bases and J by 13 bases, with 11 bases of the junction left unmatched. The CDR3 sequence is CASSSPRSGREYF. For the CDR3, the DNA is TGTGCCAGCAGCTCTCCCCGCAGCGGGAGAGAGTATTTT.

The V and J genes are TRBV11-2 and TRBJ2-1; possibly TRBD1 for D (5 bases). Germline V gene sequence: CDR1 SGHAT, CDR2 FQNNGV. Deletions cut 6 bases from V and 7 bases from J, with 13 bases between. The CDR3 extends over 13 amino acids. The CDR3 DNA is TGTGCCAGCAGAGCCTCCTCAGGGAATGAGCAGTTCTTC. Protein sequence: CASRASSGNEQFF.

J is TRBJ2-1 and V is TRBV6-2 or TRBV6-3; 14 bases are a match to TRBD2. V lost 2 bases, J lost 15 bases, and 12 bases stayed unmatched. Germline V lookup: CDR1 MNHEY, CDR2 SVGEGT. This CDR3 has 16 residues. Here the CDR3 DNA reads TGTGCCAGCAGTTACGGCGGGACTAGCGGGAGCCAATGGGGGTTCTTC. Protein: CASSYGGTSGSQWGFF.

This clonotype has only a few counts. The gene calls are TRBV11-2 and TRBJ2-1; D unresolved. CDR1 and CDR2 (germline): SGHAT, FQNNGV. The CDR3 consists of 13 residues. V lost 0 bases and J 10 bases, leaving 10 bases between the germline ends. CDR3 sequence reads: CASSLETAAEQFF. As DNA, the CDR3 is TGTGCCAGCAGCTTAGAAACGGCGGCCGAGCAGTTCTTC.

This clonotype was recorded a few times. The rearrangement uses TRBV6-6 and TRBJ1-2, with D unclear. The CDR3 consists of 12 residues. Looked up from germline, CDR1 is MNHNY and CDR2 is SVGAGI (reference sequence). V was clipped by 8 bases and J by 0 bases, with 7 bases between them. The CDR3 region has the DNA TGTGCCAGCGAACGGCCTAACTATGGCTACACCTTC. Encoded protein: CASERPNYGYTF.

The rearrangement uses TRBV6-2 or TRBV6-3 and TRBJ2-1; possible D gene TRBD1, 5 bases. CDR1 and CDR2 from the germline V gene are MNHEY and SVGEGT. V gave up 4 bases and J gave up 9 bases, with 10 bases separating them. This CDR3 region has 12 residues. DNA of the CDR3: TGTGCCAGCAGTTCTAGACAGAGTGAGCAGTTCTTC. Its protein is CASSSRQSEQFF.

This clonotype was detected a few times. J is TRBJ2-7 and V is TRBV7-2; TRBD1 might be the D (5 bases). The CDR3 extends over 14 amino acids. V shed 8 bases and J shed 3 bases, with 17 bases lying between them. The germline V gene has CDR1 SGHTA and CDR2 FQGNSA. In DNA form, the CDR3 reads TGTGCCAGCGGCCAGGGCAGGGCTATCTACGAGCAGTACTTC. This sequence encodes CASGQGRAIYEQYF.

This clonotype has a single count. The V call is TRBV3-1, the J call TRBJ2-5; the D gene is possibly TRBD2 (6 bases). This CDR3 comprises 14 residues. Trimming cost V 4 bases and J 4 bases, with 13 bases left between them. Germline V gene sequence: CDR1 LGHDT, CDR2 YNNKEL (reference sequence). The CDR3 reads CASSPSGDSETQYF. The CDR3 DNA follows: TGTGCCAGCAGCCCATCGGGAGACTCAGAGACCCAGTACTTC.